This T cell receptor beta chain was sequenced in a study of cytomegalovirus exposure and HLA in healthy donors. The PCR made use of 60 Vbeta and 13 Jbeta primers. Assay: immunoSEQ multiplex PCR; the TCRdb copy retains only in-frame clones and omits some. The sample lists about 160,000 clones, roughly 77% seen once, with about 4% in the top ten. V was pared by 6 bases and J by 2 bases, with 3 bases of the junction left unmatched. Germline-derived CDR1 and CDR2 are SEHNR and FQNEAQ (reference sequence). The CDR3 loop spans 13 amino acids. This TCR derives from a human donor in good health. The sample consisted of PBMCs. The genes are TRBV7-9 and TRBJ1-2, with 7 bases that match TRBD1. The CDR3, as DNA: TGTGCCAGCAGTATGGGACAGAACTATGGCTACACCTTC. This encodes CASSMGQNYGYTF.